What follows are 27 T cell receptor beta chains derived from one specimen sequenced in a study of cytomegalovirus exposure and HLA in healthy donors. Primers: 60 Vbeta forward and 13 Jbeta reverse. The table came from immunoSEQ multiplex PCR; TCRdb's copy has only in-frame clones and leaves some out. Found here are some 150,000 clones, almost 85% of them singletons; the top ten hold 1.4% to 1.5%. The sample comprised PBMCs. Source of these receptors: a man younger than 40 in good health and CMV-seropositive.

This clone has a single count. CDR3 protein: CATSRDSGGSETQYF. The CDR3, as DNA: TGTGCCACCAGCAGAGATAGCGGGGGTTCGGAGACCCAGTACTTC. V usage is TRBV15 and J usage is TRBJ2-5; 9 bases line up with TRBD2. The CDR3 totals 15 residues. The junction had 4 bases not matched to a gene; V was cut back by 0 bases and J by 5 bases. CDR1 and CDR2 (germline): LNHNV, YYDKDF (reference sequence).

The rearrangement links TRBV5-4 to TRBJ2-1, with 9 bases lining up with TRBD2. This CDR3 has 17 residues. The germline CDR1 and CDR2 sequences are SGHNT and YYREEE (reference sequence). J lost 9 bases, V lost 0 bases, and 13 bases had no gene match. The CDR3 sequence: CASSLEFTGLAFREQFF. CDR3 DNA sequence: TGTGCCAGCAGCTTGGAGTTCACGGGACTAGCCTTTCGTGAGCAGTTCTTC. The entire variable domain, with the rest obtained from reference TRBV5-4 and TRBJ2-1, is as follows: ETGVTQSPTHLIKTRGQQVTLRCSSQSGHNTVSWYQQALGQGPQFIFQYYREEENGRGNFPPRFSGLQFPNYSSELNVNALELDDSALYLCASSLEFTGLAFREQFFGPGTRLTVL.

V usage is TRBV5-1 and J usage is TRBJ2-1, with 11 bases matching TRBD2. CDR1 SGHRS and CDR2 YFSETQ come from the germline V gene. J was trimmed by 4 bases and V by 0 bases; bases with no gene match: 9. There are 18 residues in the CDR3. CDR3 in amino acids: CASSLVASGGLTYNEQFF. The DNA of the CDR3 is TGCGCCAGCAGCTTGGTAGCTAGCGGGGGGCTAACTTACAATGAGCAGTTCTTC.

The chain recombines TRBV6-1 with TRBJ2-2; 7 positions agree with TRBD1. CDR1 is MNHNS and CDR2 is SASEGT in the germline V gene. V was pared by 6 bases and J by 6 bases, with 7 bases of the junction left unmatched. The CDR3 is made up of 14 amino acids. This chain's CDR3 is CASRNRGLAGELFF. CDR3 in DNA: TGTGCCAGCAGAAACAGGGGATTGGCCGGGGAGCTGTTTTTT.

The chain links TRBV6-5 to TRBJ1-2; D call uncertain. Deletions cut 0 bases from V and 3 bases from J, with 5 bases between. The CDR3 contains 13 residues. CDR1 and CDR2 from the germline V gene are MNHEY and SVGAGI. CDR3 coding DNA: TGTGCCAGCAGTTACTCTCGGGACTATGGCTACACCTTC. It specifies CASSYSRDYGYTF.

This chain connects TRBV9 to TRBJ1-3, with D hard to call. Germline V gene sequence: CDR1 SGDLS, CDR2 YYNGEE. V lost 2 bases, J lost 0 bases, and 15 bases lay in between. The CDR3 is 17 amino acids. CDR3 region: CASSVRPQAGSGNTIYF. CDR3 bases: TGTGCCAGCAGCGTCCGGCCACAAGCGGGCTCTGGAAACACCATATATTTT.

This clone was seen just once. J is TRBJ2-3 and V is TRBV13; 7 positions agree with TRBD2. Germline CDR1 reads PRHDT; CDR2 reads FYEKMQ (reference sequence). The CDR3 consists of 17 residues. V lost 3 bases and J lost 2; bases outside the gene matches: 11. CDR3 in amino acids: CASSFDINRGVTDTQYF. The CDR3 nucleotides are TGTGCCAGCAGCTTTGATATTAATCGGGGGGTCACAGATACGCAGTATTTT.

This chain links TRBV5-4 with TRBJ2-7; the match to TRBD2 covers 9 bases. Germline trimming cut 2 bases from V and 6 bases from J; bases unmatched to any gene: 9. In germline, CDR1 is SGHNT, CDR2 YYREEE (reference sequence). The CDR3 contains 15 residues. The CDR3 loop reads CASSLGGTSIREQYF. The DNA of the CDR3 is TGTGCCAGCAGCTTAGGTGGGACTAGCATTCGCGAGCAGTACTTC.

The rearrangement joins TRBV10-3 to TRBJ2-7, with D possibly being TRBD2 (6 bases). Trimming left V 8 bases short and J 1 base short, with 18 bases between. Germline V gene lookup returns CDR1 ENHRY and CDR2 SYGVKD. The CDR3 totals 15 residues. CDR3 in amino acids: CAILDPGLSSYEQYF. CDR3 nucleotides: TGTGCCATCCTTGACCCGGGACTCTCGTCCTACGAGCAGTACTTC.

The chain couples TRBV7-6 to TRBJ2-3; 10 positions agree with TRBD2. The CDR3 totals 18 residues. CDR1 is SGHVS and CDR2 is FNYEAQ in the germline V gene. J gave up 5 bases and V 5 bases, and 16 bases lay outside the gene matches. The CDR3 sequence is CASSLGGATSGYQDTQYF. The CDR3, as DNA: TGTGCCAGCAGCCTAGGAGGAGCGACTAGCGGGTATCAAGATACGCAGTATTTT.

This clone has a single count. The J gene is TRBJ2-3, the V gene TRBV12-2; no DNA check was done on the table's D call, TRBD2. TRBV12-2 is a listed pseudogene. The CDR3 extends over 21 amino acids. The DNA for the CDR3 is TGTGCAAGTCGCTCCGCCCCCGGGAGTGGTTCTAGCGGGGGGGGCACAGATACGCAGTATTTT. Translating gives CASRSAPGSGSSGGGTDTQYF.

This clone was seen a handful of times. V usage is TRBV4-1 and J usage is TRBJ2-1; D call uncertain. This CDR3 contains 15 residues. Germline V gene data show CDR1 as MGHRA and CDR2 as YSYEKL. Between the trimmed V and J ends, which lost 3 bases and 3 bases, there was a span of 12 bases. CDR3 amino acids: CASSHPPGSYNEQFF. DNA of the CDR3: TGCGCCAGCAGCCATCCGCCAGGCAGCTACAATGAGCAGTTCTTC.

This clone has just a few counts. This chain connects TRBV4-2 to TRBJ1-1; D remains unclear. This CDR3 region has 17 residues. V lost 2 bases to trimming and J lost 0 bases, with 16 bases between them. The germline CDR1 and CDR2 sequences are LGHNA and YNFKEQ. The CDR3 nucleotides are TGTGCCAGCAGCCAACCTCCCGGGGTAGAAATGAACACTGAAGCTTTCTTT. Translated, it gives CASSQPPGVEMNTEAFF.

CDR3 sequence: CALAGNPNTEAFF. For the CDR3, the DNA is TGTGCCCTCGCGGGGAACCCGAACACTGAAGCTTTCTTT. The chain recombines TRBV2 with TRBJ1-1; D ambiguous. The CDR3 extends over 13 amino acids. Between the trimmed V and J ends, which lost 11 bases and 1 base, there was a span of 14 bases. The germline V gene has CDR1 SNHLY and CDR2 FYNNEI.

This chain links TRBV27 with TRBJ2-7, with D tentatively TRBD1 (6 bases). CDR1 and CDR2 from the germline V gene are MNHEY and SMNVEV (reference sequence). Trimming shortened V by 3 bases and J by 3 bases, and 9 bases separated the two germline ends. CDR3 size: 13 residues. The DNA for the CDR3 is TGTGCCAGCAGTTTGGACAGTTTCTACGAGCAGTACTTC. This sequence encodes CASSLDSFYEQYF.

This chain's CDR3 is CASSLEETGVETQYF. DNA of the CDR3: TGTGCCAGCAGCTTAGAAGAGACAGGGGTCGAGACCCAGTACTTC. The J gene is TRBJ2-5, the V gene TRBV7-6; TRBD1 matches at 8 bases. The CDR3 consists of 15 residues. Germline V lookup: CDR1 SGHVS, CDR2 FNYEAQ. The junction had 6 bases not matched to a gene; V was cut back by 1 base and J by 5 bases.

The chain recombines TRBV7-3 with TRBJ2-2, with a weak D call TRBD1 (5 bases). The germline V gene encodes CDR1 SGHTA and CDR2 FQGTGA. The germline V and J ends were trimmed by 0 bases and 4 bases, with 12 bases remaining between them. The CDR3 runs 16 residues. This CDR3 is CASSLTTASGTGELFF. In DNA form, the CDR3 reads TGTGCCAGCAGCTTAACGACAGCGTCGGGCACCGGGGAGCTGTTTTTT.

The chain is built from TRBV28 and TRBJ1-4, with D perhaps matching TRBD1 (6 bases). V was clipped by 4 bases and J by 8 bases, with 14 bases between them. The CDR3 is made up of 14 amino acids. Germline lookup yields CDR1 MDHEN and CDR2 SYDVKM. CDR3 in DNA: TGTGCCAGCAGTTCGACAGGACTGAAGGAAAAACTGTTTTTT. Translation gives CASSSTGLKEKLFF.

The chain links TRBV7-2 to TRBJ2-7, with 8 bases fitting TRBD1. Germline V gene data show CDR1 as SGHTA and CDR2 as FQGNSA. The CDR3 has 17 amino acids. Unmatched junction bases numbered 15, after V lost 4 bases and J lost 4 bases. This CDR3 is CASSSHTTGQGSYEQYF. The CDR3 nucleotides are TGTGCCAGCAGCTCCCATACCACAGGACAGGGATCTTACGAGCAGTACTTC.

This chain links TRBV19 with TRBJ2-2; 7 bases are shared with TRBD1. V dropped 5 bases and J dropped 8; count of bases not matched to a gene: 8. Germline V lookup: CDR1 LNHDA, CDR2 SQIVND (reference sequence). The CDR3 runs 14 residues. The CDR3 nucleotides are TGTGCCAGTAGTGTACAACAGGGGCGAGGGGAGCTGTTTTTT. Protein sequence: CASSVQQGRGELFF.

This clone was counted a few times. The J gene is TRBJ1-2, the V gene TRBV27; maybe TRBD1 (6 bases). V gave up 5 bases and J gave up 6 bases, with 22 bases separating them. The CDR3 covers 16 residues. The V gene's germline CDR1 is MNHEY and CDR2 SMNVEV (reference sequence). The CDR3 here is CASSTTGTQSGDGYTF. The DNA for the CDR3 is TGTGCCAGCAGTACTACGGGGACACAATCCGGAGATGGCTACACCTTC.

This clone has more than one count but fewer than ten. The chain's CDR3 is CASSDSGAVGGYTF. The CDR3 nucleotides are TGTGCCAGCAGTGACTCGGGGGCAGTCGGTGGCTACACCTTC. V is TRBV6-4 and J is TRBJ1-2; maybe TRBD1 (6 bases). CDR3 size: 14 residues. Germline V gene lookup returns CDR1 MRHNA and CDR2 SNTAGT. V was cut by 0 bases and J by 7 bases, with 12 bases left in between.

J is TRBJ2-1 and V is TRBV28; 11 bases fit TRBD2. Per the germline V gene, CDR1 is MDHEN and CDR2 is SYDVKM. With V trimmed by 6 bases and J by 8 bases, 9 bases remained unmatched. The CDR3 has 15 residues. The CDR3 DNA reads TGTGCCAGCAGCTCAGTTAGCGGGAGGGCAGATGAGCAGTTCTTC. It specifies CASSSVSGRADEQFF.

This clone was seen just once. The chain recombines TRBV5-1 with TRBJ2-1, with a weak D call TRBD2 (5 bases). The V gene's germline CDR1 is SGHRS and CDR2 YFSETQ. V lost 0 bases and J lost 6, with 10 bases in between. The CDR3 has 14 amino acids. CDR3 residues: CASSLAASINEQFF. The DNA of the CDR3 is TGCGCCAGCAGCTTGGCGGCTAGCATCAATGAGCAGTTCTTC.

The V and J genes are TRBV7-9 and TRBJ1-2, with TRBD1 as a possible D gene (6 bases). Looked up from germline, CDR1 is SEHNR and CDR2 is FQNEAQ (reference sequence). The V and J ends lost 5 bases and 8 bases respectively, with 15 bases between them. There are 13 residues in the CDR3. The CDR3 loop is CASSKVGGQGYTF. CDR3 in DNA: TGTGCCAGCAGCAAAGTGGGGGGGCAGGGCTACACCTTC.

The chain joins TRBV7-7 to TRBJ1-1; 7 bases fit TRBD1. The germline V gene has CDR1 SSHAT and CDR2 FNYEAQ (reference sequence). The CDR3 consists of 13 residues. J was trimmed by 3 bases and V by 5 bases; bases with no gene match: 3. CDR3 in DNA: TGTGCCAGCAGCAAAGACAGGGACACTGAAGCTTTCTTT. Translated: CASSKDRDTEAFF.

V gene TRBV19 combines with J gene TRBJ2-1, with 11 bases lining up with TRBD2. The germline V gene has CDR1 LNHDA and CDR2 SQIVND (reference sequence). J was trimmed by 7 bases and V by 6 bases; bases with no gene match: 8. This CDR3 is built from 15 residues. The CDR3 DNA reads as TGTGCCAGTAGGCTACTAGCGGGAGTTCCAAATGAGCAGTTCTTC. Translation: CASRLLAGVPNEQFF. The whole variable domain, remainder taken from reference TRBV19 and TRBJ2-1, is DGGITQSPKYLFRKEGQNVTLSCEQNLNHDAMYWYRQDPGQGLRLIYYSQIVNDFQKGDIAEGYSVSREKKESFPLTVTSAQKNPTAFYLCASRLLAGVPNEQFFGPGTRLTVL.